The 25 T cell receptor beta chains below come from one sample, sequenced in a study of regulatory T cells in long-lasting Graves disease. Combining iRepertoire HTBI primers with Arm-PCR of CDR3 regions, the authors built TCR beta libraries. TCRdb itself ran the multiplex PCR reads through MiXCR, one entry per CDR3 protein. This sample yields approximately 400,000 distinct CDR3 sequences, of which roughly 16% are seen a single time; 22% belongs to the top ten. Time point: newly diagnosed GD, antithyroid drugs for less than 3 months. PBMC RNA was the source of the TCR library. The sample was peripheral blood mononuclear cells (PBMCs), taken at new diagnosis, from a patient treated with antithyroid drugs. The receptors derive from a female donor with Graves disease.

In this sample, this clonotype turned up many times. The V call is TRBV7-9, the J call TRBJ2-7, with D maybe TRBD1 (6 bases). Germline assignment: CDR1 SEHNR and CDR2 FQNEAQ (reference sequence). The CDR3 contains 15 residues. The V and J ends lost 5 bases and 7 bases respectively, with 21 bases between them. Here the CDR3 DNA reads TGTGCCAGCAGCCCGTCCGGGGCAGGGGCGAAAGAGCAGTACTTC. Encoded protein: CASSPSGAGAKEQYF.

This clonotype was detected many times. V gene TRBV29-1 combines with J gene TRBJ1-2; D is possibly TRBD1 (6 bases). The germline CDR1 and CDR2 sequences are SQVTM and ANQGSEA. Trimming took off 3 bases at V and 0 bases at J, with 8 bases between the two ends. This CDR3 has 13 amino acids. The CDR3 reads CSVDRGSNYGYTF. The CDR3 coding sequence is TGCAGCGTTGACAGGGGATCTAACTATGGCTACACCTTC.

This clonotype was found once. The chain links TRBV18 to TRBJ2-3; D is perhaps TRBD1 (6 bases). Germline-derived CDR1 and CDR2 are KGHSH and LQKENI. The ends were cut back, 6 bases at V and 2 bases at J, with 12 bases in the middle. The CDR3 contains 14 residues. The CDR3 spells CASSSGAPTDTQYF. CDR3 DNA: TGTGCCAGCTCCTCAGGGGCCCCCACAGATACGCAGTATTTT.

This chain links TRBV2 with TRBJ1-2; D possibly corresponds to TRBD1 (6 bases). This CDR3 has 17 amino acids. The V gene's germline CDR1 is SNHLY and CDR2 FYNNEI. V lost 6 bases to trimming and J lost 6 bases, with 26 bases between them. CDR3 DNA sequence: TGTGCCAGCAGGACGGGAGCACTCGGACAGCTCGGGAATGGCTACACCTTC. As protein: CASRTGALGQLGNGYTF. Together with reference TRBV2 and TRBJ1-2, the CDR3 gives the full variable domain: EPEVTQTPSHQVTQMGQEVILRCVPISNHLYFYWYRQILGQKVEFLVSFYNNEISEKSEIFDDQFSVERPDGSNFTLKIRSTKLEDSAMYFCASRTGALGQLGNGYTFGSGTRLTVV.

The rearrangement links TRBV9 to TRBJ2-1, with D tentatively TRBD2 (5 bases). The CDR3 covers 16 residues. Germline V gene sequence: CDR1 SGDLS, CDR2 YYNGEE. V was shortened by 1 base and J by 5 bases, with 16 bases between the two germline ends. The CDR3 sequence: CASSVNVGLENNEQFF. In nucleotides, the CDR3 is TGTGCCAGCAGCGTAAATGTCGGACTTGAAAACAATGAGCAGTTCTTC.

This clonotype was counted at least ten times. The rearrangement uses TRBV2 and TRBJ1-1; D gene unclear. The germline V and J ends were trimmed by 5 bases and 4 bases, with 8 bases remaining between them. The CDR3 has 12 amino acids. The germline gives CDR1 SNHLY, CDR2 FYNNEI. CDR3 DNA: TGTGCCAGCAGTTTACGGGTCACTGAAGCTTTCTTT. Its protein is CASSLRVTEAFF.

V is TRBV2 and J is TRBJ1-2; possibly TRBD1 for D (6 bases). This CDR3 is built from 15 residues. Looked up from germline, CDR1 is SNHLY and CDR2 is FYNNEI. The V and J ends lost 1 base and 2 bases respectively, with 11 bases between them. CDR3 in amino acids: CASSEGPGQNYGYTF. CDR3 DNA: TGTGCCAGCAGTGAAGGACCCGGACAGAACTATGGCTACACCTTC.

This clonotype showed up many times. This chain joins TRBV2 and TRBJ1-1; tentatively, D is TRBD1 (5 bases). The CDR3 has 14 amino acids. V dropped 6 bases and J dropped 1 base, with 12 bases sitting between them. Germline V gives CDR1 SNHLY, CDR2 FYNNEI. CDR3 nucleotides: TGTGCCAGCAGGCGGGACGGAACGAACACTGAAGCTTTCTTT. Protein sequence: CASRRDGTNTEAFF. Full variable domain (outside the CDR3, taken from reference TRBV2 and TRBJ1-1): EPEVTQTPSHQVTQMGQEVILRCVPISNHLYFYWYRQILGQKVEFLVSFYNNEISEKSEIFDDQFSVERPDGSNFTLKIRSTKLEDSAMYFCASRRDGTNTEAFFGQGTRLTVV.

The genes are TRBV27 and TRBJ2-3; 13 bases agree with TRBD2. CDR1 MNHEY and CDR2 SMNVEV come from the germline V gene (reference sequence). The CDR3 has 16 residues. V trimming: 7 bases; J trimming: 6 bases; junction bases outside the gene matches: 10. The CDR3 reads CASTAGGLAGPDTQYF. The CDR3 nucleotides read TGTGCCAGCACCGCAGGGGGACTAGCGGGACCCGATACGCAGTATTTT.

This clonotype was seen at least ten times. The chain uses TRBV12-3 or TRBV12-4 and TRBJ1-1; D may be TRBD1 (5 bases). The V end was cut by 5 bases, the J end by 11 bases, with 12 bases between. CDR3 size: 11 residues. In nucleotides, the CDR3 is TGTGCCAGCAGTCCCGGGACTGGGGCTTTCTTT. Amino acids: CASSPGTGAFF.

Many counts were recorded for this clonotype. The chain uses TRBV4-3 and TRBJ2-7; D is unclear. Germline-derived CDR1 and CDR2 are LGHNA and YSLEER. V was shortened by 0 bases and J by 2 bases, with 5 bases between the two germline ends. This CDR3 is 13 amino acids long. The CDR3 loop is CASSQDQPYEQYF. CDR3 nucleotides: TGCGCCAGCAGCCAAGACCAGCCCTACGAGCAGTACTTC.

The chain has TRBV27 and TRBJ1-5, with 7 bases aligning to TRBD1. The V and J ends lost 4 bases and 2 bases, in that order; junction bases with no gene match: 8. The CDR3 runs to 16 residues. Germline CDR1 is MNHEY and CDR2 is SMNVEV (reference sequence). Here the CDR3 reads CASSSNQGGGNQPQHF. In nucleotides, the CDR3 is TGTGCCAGCAGTTCTAATCAGGGGGGCGGCAATCAGCCCCAGCATTTT.

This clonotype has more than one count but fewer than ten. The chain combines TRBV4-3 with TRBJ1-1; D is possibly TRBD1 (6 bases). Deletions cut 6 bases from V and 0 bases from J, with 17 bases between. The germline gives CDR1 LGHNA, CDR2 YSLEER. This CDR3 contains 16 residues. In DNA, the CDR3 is TGCGCCAGCAGTCCCGGGGGGCGCATTTTGAACACTGAAGCTTTCTTT. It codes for CASSPGGRILNTEAFF.

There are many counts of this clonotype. CDR3 sequence reads: CASRGGTTYEQYF. The DNA for the CDR3 is TGTGCCAGCAGGGGAGGTACAACCTACGAGCAGTACTTC. The V call is TRBV7-8, the J call TRBJ2-7, with D possibly being TRBD2 (6 bases). The CDR3 sequence is 13 residues long. V was cut by 6 bases and J by 2 bases, with 11 bases left in between. CDR1 and CDR2 (germline): SGHVS, FQNEAQ.

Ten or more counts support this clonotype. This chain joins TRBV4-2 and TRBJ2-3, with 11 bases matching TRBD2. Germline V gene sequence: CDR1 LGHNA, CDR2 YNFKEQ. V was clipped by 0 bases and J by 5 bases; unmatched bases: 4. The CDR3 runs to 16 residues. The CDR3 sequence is CASSQEVAGGRDTQYF. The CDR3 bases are TGTGCCAGCAGCCAAGAAGTAGCGGGGGGGAGAGATACGCAGTATTTT.

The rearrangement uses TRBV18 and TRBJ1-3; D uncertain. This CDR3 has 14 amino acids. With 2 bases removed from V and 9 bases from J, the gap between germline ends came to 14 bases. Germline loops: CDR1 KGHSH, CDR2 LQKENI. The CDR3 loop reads CASSPTNLGGTIYF. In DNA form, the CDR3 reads TGTGCCAGCTCACCAACAAACCTTGGCGGCACCATATATTTT.

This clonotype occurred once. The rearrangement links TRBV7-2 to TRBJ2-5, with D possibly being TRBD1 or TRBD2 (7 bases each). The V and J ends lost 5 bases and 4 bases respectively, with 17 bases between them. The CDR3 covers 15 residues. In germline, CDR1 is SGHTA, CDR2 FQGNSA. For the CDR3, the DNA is TGTGCCAGCAGCGGAGGCTCAGGGGGGGGAGAGACCCAGTACTTC. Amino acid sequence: CASSGGSGGGETQYF. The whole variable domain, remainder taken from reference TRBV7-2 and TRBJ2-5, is GAGVSQSPSNKVTEKGKDVELRCDPISGHTALYWYRQSLGQGLEFLIYFQGNSAPDKSGLPSDRFSAERTGGSVSTLTIQRTQQEDSAVYLCASSGGSGGGETQYFGPGTRLLVL.

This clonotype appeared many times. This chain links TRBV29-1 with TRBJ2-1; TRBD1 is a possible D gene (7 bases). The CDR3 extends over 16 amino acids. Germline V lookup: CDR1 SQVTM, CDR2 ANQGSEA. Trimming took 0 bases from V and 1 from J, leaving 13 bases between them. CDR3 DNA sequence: TGCAGCGTTGAAGACCAGGGGGGTCTATCCTACAATGAGCAGTTCTTC. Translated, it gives CSVEDQGGLSYNEQFF.

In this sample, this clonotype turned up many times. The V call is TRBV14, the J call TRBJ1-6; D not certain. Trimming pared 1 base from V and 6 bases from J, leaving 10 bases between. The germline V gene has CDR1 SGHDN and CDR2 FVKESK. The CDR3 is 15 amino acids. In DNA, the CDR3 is TGTGCCAGCAGCCAAGCGCAGAGAAGTAATTCACCCCTCCACTTT. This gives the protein CASSQAQRSNSPLHF.

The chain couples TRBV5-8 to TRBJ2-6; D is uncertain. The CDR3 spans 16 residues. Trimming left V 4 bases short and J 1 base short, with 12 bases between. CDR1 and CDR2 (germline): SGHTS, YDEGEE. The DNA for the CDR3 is TGTGCCAGCAGCCTACGCTATTCTTCTGGGGCCAACGTCCTGACTTTC. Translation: CASSLRYSSGANVLTF.

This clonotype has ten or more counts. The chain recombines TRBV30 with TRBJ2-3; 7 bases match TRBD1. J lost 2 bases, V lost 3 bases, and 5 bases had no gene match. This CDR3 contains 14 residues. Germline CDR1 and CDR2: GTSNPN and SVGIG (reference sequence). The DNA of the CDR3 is TGTGCCTGGAGAGGGGGCGTCTCCACAGATACGCAGTATTTT. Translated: CAWRGGVSTDTQYF.

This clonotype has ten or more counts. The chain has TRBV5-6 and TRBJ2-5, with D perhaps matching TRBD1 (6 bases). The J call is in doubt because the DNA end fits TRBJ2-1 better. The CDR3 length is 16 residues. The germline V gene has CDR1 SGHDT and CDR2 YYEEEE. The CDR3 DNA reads TGTGCCAGCAGCCCCCAGGACAGTCAGGCGGGTCATGAGCAGTTCTTC. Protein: CASSPQDSQAGHEQFF.

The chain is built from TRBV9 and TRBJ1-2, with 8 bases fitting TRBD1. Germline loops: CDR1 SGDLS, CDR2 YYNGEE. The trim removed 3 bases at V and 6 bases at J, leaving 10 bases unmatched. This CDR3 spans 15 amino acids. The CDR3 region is CASSAGQGTYDGYTF. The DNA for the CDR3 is TGTGCCAGCAGCGCCGGACAGGGCACCTATGATGGCTACACCTTC.

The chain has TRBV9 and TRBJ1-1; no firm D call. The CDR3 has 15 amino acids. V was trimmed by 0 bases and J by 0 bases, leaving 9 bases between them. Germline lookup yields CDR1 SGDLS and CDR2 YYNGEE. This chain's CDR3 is CASSVVKSMNTEAFF. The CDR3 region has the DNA TGTGCCAGCAGCGTAGTAAAGAGTATGAACACTGAAGCTTTCTTT. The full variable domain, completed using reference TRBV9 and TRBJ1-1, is DSGVTQTPKHLITATGQRVTLRCSPRSGDLSVYWYQQSLDQGLQFLIQYYNGEERAKGNILERFSAQQFPDLHSELNLSSLELGDSALYFCASSVVKSMNTEAFFGQGTRLTVV.

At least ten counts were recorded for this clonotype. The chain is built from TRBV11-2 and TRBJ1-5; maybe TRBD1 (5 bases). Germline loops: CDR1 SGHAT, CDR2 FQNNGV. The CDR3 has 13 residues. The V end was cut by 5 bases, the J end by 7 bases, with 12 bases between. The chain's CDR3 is CASSPGVEQPQHF. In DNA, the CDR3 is TGTGCCAGCAGCCCGGGGGTGGAGCAGCCCCAGCATTTT.